One and the same sample provided the 19 T cell receptor beta chains below, sequenced in a study of cytomegalovirus exposure and HLA in healthy donors. The study ran its PCR with 60 Vbeta and 13 Jbeta primers. Using immunoSEQ multiplex PCR, the repertoire was profiled, and TCRdb retains in-frame clones only, with some absent. The sample has 140,000 to 150,000 clones, over 60% seen once; the top ten hold less than 2%. The sequenced sample consisted of PBMCs. These receptors all stem from a man in his forties in good health and CMV-seronegative.

The chain links TRBV7-9 to TRBJ2-3; 9 bases match TRBD1. Looked up from germline, CDR1 is SEHNR and CDR2 is FQNEAQ (reference sequence). J lost 4 bases, V lost 5 bases, and 10 bases had no gene match. CDR3 length: 16 residues. The CDR3 DNA follows: TGTGCCAGCAGCCCTACGGGACAGGGATTTTCAGATACGCAGTATTTT. Protein: CASSPTGQGFSDTQYF.

This rearrangement joins TRBV7-3 to TRBJ2-1; the match to TRBD2 covers 14 bases. The CDR3 extends over 16 amino acids. The V gene end was trimmed by 2 bases and the J gene end by 9 bases; junction bases not matched to a gene: 6. The germline CDR1 and CDR2 sequences are SGHTA and FQGTGA. The CDR3 coding sequence is TGTGCCAGCAGCTTACTCGGACTAGCGGGGGGCGGTGAGCAGTTCTTC. Its protein product is CASSLLGLAGGGEQFF.

Concerning this clone itself: Other DNA sequences of this sample code for an identical CDR3. The chain couples TRBV19 to TRBJ2-7; 9 bases map to TRBD1. Germline CDR1 is LNHDA and CDR2 is SQIVND (reference sequence). Trimming at V came to 3 bases and at J to 4 bases, leaving 4 bases not matched to a gene. The CDR3 is 14 amino acids. The CDR3 nucleotides are TGTGCCAGTAGTATCGGACAGGGGCGATACGAGCAGTACTTC. Translated, it gives CASSIGQGRYEQYF. Complete variable domain (other parts from reference TRBV19 and TRBJ2-7): DGGITQSPKYLFRKEGQNVTLSCEQNLNHDAMYWYRQDPGQGLRLIYYSQIVNDFQKGDIAEGYSVSREKKESFPLTVTSAQKNPTAFYLCASSIGQGRYEQYFGPGTRLTVT.

The chain is built from TRBV18 and TRBJ1-1; D remains ambiguous. Looked up from germline, CDR1 is KGHSH and CDR2 is LQKENI. The CDR3 spans 14 residues. Trimming removed 6 bases from V and 3 bases from J, with 14 bases in between. The CDR3 spells CASSLRGMDTEAFF. The CDR3 region has the DNA TGTGCCAGCTCGCTTCGGGGAATGGACACTGAAGCTTTCTTT.

The V call is TRBV19, the J call TRBJ1-5, with 8 bases fitting TRBD1. The CDR3 contains 15 residues. Germline CDR1 is LNHDA and CDR2 is SQIVND (reference sequence). J gave up 7 bases and V 7 bases, and 12 bases lay outside the gene matches. CDR3 in DNA: TGTGCCAGTAAGGAAGGGGGACAGGCTAGCCAGCCCCAGCATTTT. Its translation is CASKEGGQASQPQHF.

This clone came up a few times. V and J are TRBV11-1 and TRBJ1-1; no definite D call. CDR3 length equals 15 residues. CDR1 and CDR2 (germline): SGHAT, FQDESV (reference sequence). The V end was cut by 5 bases, the J end by 5 bases, with 18 bases between. CDR3 sequence: CASSPYPLRYTEAFF. CDR3 sequence (DNA): TGTGCCAGCAGCCCTTACCCACTGAGGTATACTGAAGCTTTCTTT.

This clone has just one count. The chain uses TRBV15 and TRBJ2-6; 8 bases are a match to TRBD1. V trimming: 1 base; J trimming: 0 bases; junction bases outside the gene matches: 8. The germline V gene has CDR1 LNHNV and CDR2 YYDKDF (reference sequence). This CDR3 region has 19 residues. CDR3 residues: CATSRVRGTGRSGANVLTF. CDR3 in DNA: TGTGCCACCAGCAGAGTACGGGGGACAGGTCGCTCTGGGGCCAACGTCCTGACTTTC.

This chain links TRBV18 with TRBJ2-5; a possible D gene is TRBD1 (5 bases). The V end was cut by 3 bases, the J end by 2 bases, with 16 bases between. The CDR3 sequence is 16 residues long. The V gene's germline CDR1 is KGHSH and CDR2 LQKENI. In DNA form, the CDR3 reads TGTGCCAGCTCACCCCGACAGTCGGGTACTCAAGAGACCCAGTACTTC. It translates to CASSPRQSGTQETQYF. The variable domain in full, with the rest retrieved from reference TRBV18 and TRBJ2-5, is NAGVMQNPRHLVRRRGQEARLRCSPMKGHSHVYWYRQLPEEGLKFMVYLQKENIIDESGMPKERFSAEFPKEGPSILRIQQVVRGDSAAYFCASSPRQSGTQETQYFGPGTRLLVL.

This clone was detected only once. The chain is built from TRBV4-1 and TRBJ2-2; TRBD2 agrees at 7 bases. V was clipped by 4 bases and J by 4 bases; unmatched bases: 9. Per the germline V gene, CDR1 is MGHRA and CDR2 is YSYEKL. The CDR3 consists of 16 residues. The CDR3 nucleotides are TGCGCCAGCAGCCCTAGACTAGCTGCTAGCACCGGGGAGCTGTTTTTT. Its translation: CASSPRLAASTGELFF.

The rearrangement uses TRBV11-2 and TRBJ2-1; TRBD2 matches at 13 bases. Unmatched junction bases numbered 9, after V lost 4 bases and J lost 3 bases. The CDR3 sequence is 18 residues long. The germline V gene encodes CDR1 SGHAT and CDR2 FQNNGV. DNA of the CDR3: TGTGCCAGCAGCTCCGATTGGACTAGCGGGGGAGACTACAATGAGCAGTTCTTC. It codes for CASSSDWTSGGDYNEQFF.

V gene TRBV7-6 combines with J gene TRBJ2-7; 13 bases are shared with TRBD2. Trimming took 1 base from V and 4 from J; bases not matched to a gene: 1. CDR3 length equals 15 residues. CDR1 and CDR2 from the germline V gene are SGHVS and FNYEAQ. The CDR3 region has the DNA TGTGCCAGCAGCTTAGAGACTAGCGGGGGGTACGAGCAGTACTTC. Its protein product is CASSLETSGGYEQYF.

The V gene is TRBV28, the J gene TRBJ1-5; 7 positions match TRBD1. This CDR3 contains 15 residues. The junction had 7 bases not matched to a gene; V was cut back by 5 bases and J by 3 bases. CDR1 and CDR2 (germline): MDHEN, SYDVKM. The CDR3 region has the DNA TGTGCCAGCAGTCCTTCGGACAGGTTCAATCAGCCCCAGCATTTT. Amino acids: CASSPSDRFNQPQHF.

The CDR3 region has the DNA TGCGCCAGCAGCCAAGGTGCGGACGGAGGATGGGAGCAGTTCTTC. Residues: CASSQGADGGWEQFF. The chain links TRBV4-1 to TRBJ2-1; TRBD2 is a possible D gene (5 bases). V lost 1 base to trimming and J lost 10 bases, with 17 bases between them. In germline, CDR1 is MGHRA, CDR2 YSYEKL. The CDR3 sequence is 15 residues long.

V gene TRBV5-1 combines with J gene TRBJ1-2; tentative D call: TRBD1 (5 bases). The CDR3 spans 17 residues. The V end was cut by 0 bases, the J end by 8 bases, with 23 bases between. Per germline, CDR1 SGHRS and CDR2 YFSETQ. In DNA form, the CDR3 reads TGCGCCAGCAGCTTGGCCGGGGGGTTTGACCTGAGAGAGGGCTACACCTTC. Protein: CASSLAGGFDLREGYTF.

The chain recombines TRBV28 with TRBJ2-7, with TRBD1 identical over 8 bases. This CDR3 is built from 16 residues. Germline V gene data show CDR1 as MDHEN and CDR2 as SYDVKM. J lost 6 bases, V lost 7 bases, and 17 bases had no gene match. The CDR3 nucleotides read TGTGCCAGCATTCTAGGGGGGCAGGGGGCTGGTGGCGAGCAGTACTTC. Amino acid sequence: CASILGGQGAGGEQYF.

CDR3 amino acids: CASSQLFRSTDTQYF. CDR3 DNA sequence: TGCGCCAGCAGCCAACTTTTCAGGAGCACAGATACGCAGTATTTT. This chain uses TRBV4-3 with TRBJ2-3; unclear D gene. Germline V gene sequence: CDR1 LGHNA, CDR2 YSLEER. Trimming pared 2 bases from V and 0 bases from J, leaving 9 bases between. This CDR3 spans 15 amino acids.

V is TRBV19 and J is TRBJ2-7, with 9 bases aligning to TRBD1. The CDR3 consists of 14 residues. Germline V gene data show CDR1 as LNHDA and CDR2 as SQIVND (reference sequence). V was pared by 6 bases and J by 3 bases, with 6 bases of the junction left unmatched. The CDR3 is CASSPGTGIYEQYF. The CDR3 DNA sequence: TGTGCCAGTAGCCCTGGGACAGGGATCTACGAGCAGTACTTC.

The J gene is TRBJ2-3, the V gene TRBV7-6; D may be TRBD2 (6 bases). Germline values: CDR1 SGHVS, CDR2 FNYEAQ. This CDR3 region has 16 residues. Trimming left V 5 bases short and J 1 base short, with 16 bases between. CDR3 sequence: CASSPVEGSRTDTQYF. The DNA for the CDR3 is TGTGCCAGCAGCCCAGTGGAGGGGAGCCGCACAGATACGCAGTATTTT.

This clone was counted a few times. The V gene is TRBV29-1, the J gene TRBJ2-3, with 10 positions matching TRBD1. The CDR3 length is 13 residues. The junction had 5 bases not matched to a gene; V was cut back by 5 bases and J by 6 bases. Germline-derived CDR1 and CDR2 are SQVTM and ANQGSEA. CDR3 residues: CSVPGQGGDTQYF. CDR3 nucleotide sequence: TGCAGCGTTCCAGGACAGGGGGGCGATACGCAGTATTTT.